The sequence of this T cell receptor beta chain was determined in a study of PD-1 blockade in classical Hodgkin lymphoma. About the research overall: Patients were given intravenous nivolumab, 3 mg/kg, every 2 weeks.

Brentuximab vedotin exposure varied, and every patient relapsed after autologous stem cell transplantation. V was cut by 7 bases and J by 5 bases, with 22 bases left in between. In germline, CDR1 is SGHVS, CDR2 FQNEAQ. The CDR3 is made up of 16 amino acids. The data were produced by immunoSEQ multiplex PCR, yet TCRdb's version contains in-frame clones alone and is incomplete. Of tens of thousands of clones listed, more than 75% were seen once; the top ten hold 9% to 10%. This material consisted of peripheral blood mononuclear cells (PBMCs), taken at baseline. The chain carries TRBV7-8 and TRBJ2-3, with D possibly matching TRBD2 (6 bases). This clonotype was sampled from a human donor with classical Hodgkin lymphoma. CDR3 DNA: TGTGCCAGCACCTTCGGGGTAGTAGCCGGGGGAGATACGCAGTATTTT. Translation: CASTFGVVAGGDTQYF.